These T cell receptor beta chains were read from a single sample in a study of blood T cell repertoires in COVID-19. Some clones are missing from TCRdb's copy, which holds only in-frame ones; the method was immunoSEQ multiplex PCR. This sample has about 200,000 clones, with around 83% found just once. Input material: peripheral blood. These receptors were collected from a woman between 50 and 59 years old with COVID-19, enrolled during active disease. The CDR3 runs from the conserved cysteine through the conserved F or W. Each record gives: V gene, J gene, CDR3 protein.

>TRBV11-1|TRBJ2-7
CASSPRDRGQGEQYF
>TRBV5-1|TRBJ2-5
CASSLTSVNQETQYF
>TRBV7-8|TRBJ2-1
CASSAGQGNHNEQFF
>TRBV5-1|TRBJ2-1
CASSLVPNNEQFF
>TRBV7-2|TRBJ1-6
CASSRTGQGFSPLHF
>TRBV19|TRBJ2-1
CASSTGQGRVHNEQFF
>TRBV9|TRBJ2-3
CASSVAAGVDTQYF
>TRBV28|TRBJ1-5
CASSPVGYGLNQPQHF
>TRBV6-2/TRBV6-3|TRBJ1-6
CASSQGAWAPLHF
>TRBV3-1/TRBV3-2|TRBJ2-6
CASSQVRPRGANVLTF
>TRBV2|TRBJ1-1
CASSRTGGAGSLATEAFF
>TRBV5-6|TRBJ2-3
CASSLGRGWNTQYF
>TRBV5-5|TRBJ2-5
CASSRRTGPETQYF
>TRBV10-3|TRBJ2-2
CAISARSDTGELFF
>TRBV2|TRBJ1-6
CASRTSNSPLHF
>TRBV7-2|TRBJ1-2
CASIVSSTYNYGYTF
>TRBV19|TRBJ2-1
CASSDTISYNEQFF
>TRBV3-1/TRBV3-2|TRBJ2-2
CASSQGDKNTGELFF
>TRBV5-1|TRBJ2-5
CAFSLADWAGETQYF
>TRBV18|TRBJ1-3
CASSPLDRGPSGNTIYF
>TRBV11-2|TRBJ2-7
CASSVIYEQYF
>TRBV7-2|TRBJ1-5
CASSPFGNEGQPQHF
>TRBV7-2|TRBJ1-6
CASSPDRGGSYNSPLHF
>TRBV7-2|TRBJ1-6
CASSLVVRSGNSPLHF
>TRBV28|TRBJ1-2
CASSLVRGYGYTF
>TRBV11-1|TRBJ1-4
CASSWGQTNEKLFF
>TRBV3-1/TRBV3-2|TRBJ2-2
CASSQDRRGGSNTGELFF
>TRBV24-1|TRBJ1-2
CATSGAGGSNYGYTF
>TRBV6-4|TRBJ1-2
CASSDEVGQGRRYTF
>TRBV28|TRBJ1-1
CASSVGWTEAFF
>TRBV27|TRBJ2-3
CASSGTDPTDTQYF
>TRBV10-3|TRBJ2-1
CATRGFTYNEQFF
>TRBV14|TRBJ1-1
CASSQVRGGPDRARGTEAFF
>TRBV6-2/TRBV6-3|TRBJ2-1
CASSYVAGSYNEQFF
>TRBV7-2|TRBJ2-1
CASSYYGAGAYNEQFF
>TRBV19|TRBJ2-1
CASSKGQGLRNEQFF
>TRBV19|TRBJ1-5
CASSPGTGVNQPQHF
>TRBV3-1/TRBV3-2|TRBJ1-1
CASRAGTGVTEAFF
>TRBV28|TRBJ2-2
CASSPPSARVATGELFF
>TRBV11-2|TRBJ2-2
CASSLGGRGGTGELFF
>TRBV4-1|TRBJ1-1
CASSPRGQGRTEAFF
>TRBV7-2|TRBJ1-4
CASSPLGPGGGNEKLFF
>TRBV30|TRBJ1-2
CAWTRTGTGPYGYTF
>TRBV9|TRBJ2-2
CASSVGRLAVTGELFF
>TRBV10-1|TRBJ2-3
CASSESGDGAQYF
>TRBV3-1/TRBV3-2|TRBJ1-5
CASSPGLLNQPQHF
>TRBV19|TRBJ2-3
CASTSRQASSTDTQYF
>TRBV5-4|TRBJ2-1
CARSHAPDNEQFF
>TRBV19|TRBJ2-3
CASSISTGSTDTQYF
>TRBV5-1|TRBJ1-2
CASSQDRNYGYTF
>TRBV5-6|TRBJ1-1
CASSLPGGNTEAFF
>TRBV3-1/TRBV3-2|TRBJ2-4
CASSQENIQYF
>TRBV6-6|TRBJ1-5
CASSRRGLSNQPQHF
>TRBV30|TRBJ2-2
CAWIGAANTGELFF
>TRBV24-1|TRBJ1-2
CATSEGRSGYTF
>TRBV24-1|TRBJ2-1
CATSDPGDRGVNEQFF
>TRBV27|TRBJ2-1
CASSLTSGADEQFF